A single sample is the source of the 8 T cell receptor beta chains below, sequenced in a study of radiation and T cells in renal cell carcinoma. As for time point: blood 4 weeks post-SBRT, at nephrectomy. Treatment indicated: 15 Gy SBRT to primary tumor, nephrectomy 4 weeks later. Here immunoSEQ multiplex PCR was the method, and the copy in TCRdb shows in-frame clones only, minus some. The table lists tens of thousands of clones, roughly 80% of them singletons, with around 2.5% in the top ten. The sample was blood, taken from a patient whose treatment included radiotherapy and nephrectomy. The receptors were sampled from a woman aged 60-75 years with renal cell carcinoma.

The chain is built from TRBV5-1 and TRBJ2-7, with a possible D match to TRBD1 (5 bases). Germline V CDR1 and CDR2: SGHRS, YFSETQ. Trimming removed 1 base at V and 6 bases at J, with 14 bases between. The length of the CDR3 is 14 residues. This CDR3 reads CASSLSSRGSEQYF. CDR3 DNA: TGCGCCAGCAGCTTGAGTTCTAGGGGCAGCGAGCAGTACTTC.

The genes are TRBV5-1 and TRBJ2-5, with 9 bases identical to TRBD2. Germline CDR1 SGHRS, CDR2 YFSETQ. The junction had 2 bases not matched to a gene; V was cut back by 0 bases and J by 2 bases. The CDR3 length is 15 residues. The DNA for the CDR3 is TGCGCCAGCAGCTTGGGACTAGCGGTACAAGAGACCCAGTACTTC. Translated, it gives CASSLGLAVQETQYF.

This clone has a handful of counts. V gene TRBV30 combines with J gene TRBJ1-4, with unresolved D. V gave up 2 bases and J gave up 2 bases, with 15 bases separating them. This CDR3 contains 16 residues. Germline V lookup: CDR1 GTSNPN, CDR2 SVGIG (reference sequence). The CDR3 region has the DNA TGTGCCTGGAGTCCCCCGAAAGAGTGGACTAATGAAAAACTGTTTTTT. This encodes CAWSPPKEWTNEKLFF.

A note on this clone: Because the CDR3 is missing its conserved closing phenylalanine or tryptophan, this is likely a read error. V is TRBV6-1 and J is TRBJ2-7, with a tentative D call TRBD1 (5 bases). From germline, CDR1 is MNHNS and CDR2 SASEGT. V was shortened by 5 bases and J by 5 bases, with 13 bases between the two germline ends. The CDR3 has 13 residues. Here the CDR3 reads CASSSLGRNEQYS. The DNA for the CDR3 is TGTGCCAGCAGTTCCCTGGGGCGGAACGAGCAGTACTCC.

This clone was found once. The rearrangement joins TRBV5-4 to TRBJ2-5; the D gene is possibly TRBD2 (5 bases). Germline V gene lookup returns CDR1 SGHNT and CDR2 YYREEE (reference sequence). The CDR3 is 14 residues long. The V gene lost 1 base and the J gene lost 3 bases, with 10 bases spanning the gap. The CDR3, as DNA: TGTGCCAGCAGCTTGAGAGGGTGGGAAGAGACCCAGTACTTC. Translation gives CASSLRGWEETQYF.

This chain's CDR3 is CASPRPGKMTSNYGYTF. CDR3 coding DNA: TGTGCCAGCCCCAGACCGGGGAAGATGACGTCTAACTATGGCTACACCTTC. The genes are TRBV25-1 and TRBJ1-2, with no clear D. Germline V gene lookup returns CDR1 MGHDK and CDR2 SYGVNS. The CDR3 has 17 residues. Trimming pared 8 bases from V and 0 bases from J, leaving 22 bases between.

This clone was observed once. This chain links TRBV28 with TRBJ2-3; D is unresolved. V was shortened by 4 bases and J by 4 bases, with 3 bases between the two germline ends. The CDR3 loop spans 11 amino acids. CDR1 and CDR2 from the germline V gene are MDHEN and SYDVKM. CDR3 in amino acids: CASSYPDTQYF. DNA of the CDR3: TGTGCCAGCAGTTACCCAGATACGCAGTATTTT.

The J gene is TRBJ2-1, the V gene TRBV28, with TRBD1 as a possible D gene (6 bases). Germline lookup yields CDR1 MDHEN and CDR2 SYDVKM. This CDR3 has 14 residues. V gave up 3 bases and J gave up 6 bases, with 12 bases separating them. This CDR3 is CASSLPGDANEQFF. The CDR3 coding sequence is TGTGCCAGCAGTTTGCCAGGGGACGCCAATGAGCAGTTCTTC.